The rows below give T cell receptor beta chains drawn from one sample of a study of T cell responses to AZD1222 COVID-19 vaccine. The protocol was immunoSEQ multiplex PCR, while the TCRdb copy is restricted to in-frame clones and leaves out a portion. This sample carries 75,000 to 95,000 clones, roughly 88% of them seen once, and the ten largest clones take 9% to 10%. Sequenced here: peripheral blood, sampled 28 days after the second dose of the MenACWY control vaccine. The receptors here all came from an adult who received the MenACWY meningococcal vaccine as a control. CDR3s include the opening cysteine and the closing phenylalanine or tryptophan. The D gene is left open where the match is weak. Size tells how often a clone was seen (once, few, many) or the class of an expanded clone, and some rows leave it out.

cdr3_nt: TGTGCCAGCAGCTTAGCTGGGCAAGATACGCAGTATTTT
cdr3_aa: CASSLAGQDTQYF
clone_size: NA
j_call: TRBJ2-3
d_call: NA
v_call: TRBV7-2

cdr3_nt: TGTGCCAGCAGCCTCGGACAGGGGATACTCTACGAGCAGTACTTC
cdr3_aa: CASSLGQGILYEQYF
clone_size: NA
j_call: TRBJ2-7
d_call: TRBD1
v_call: TRBV7-9

cdr3_nt: TGTGCCAGCAGCTTAAGCGGGAGCTCCTACAATGAGCAGTTCTTC
cdr3_aa: CASSLSGSSYNEQFF
clone_size: NA
j_call: TRBJ2-1
d_call: TRBD2
v_call: TRBV7-2

cdr3_nt: TGTGCCAGCAGGACAGAGGGGGGACTCTATGGCTACACCTTC
cdr3_aa: CASRTEGGLYGYTF
clone_size: NA
j_call: TRBJ1-2
d_call: NA
v_call: TRBV2

cdr3_nt: TGTGCCAGCAGCTTGCTGGCGGTTAATTCACCCCTCCACTTT
cdr3_aa: CASSLLAVNSPLHF
clone_size: few
j_call: TRBJ1-6
d_call: NA
v_call: TRBV5-6

cdr3_nt: TGTGCCAGCAGTCTCGGGACGGCTTATGGCTACACCTTC
cdr3_aa: CASSLGTAYGYTF
clone_size: NA
j_call: TRBJ1-2
d_call: NA
v_call: TRBV28

cdr3_nt: TGTGCCAGCAGTGAAGGGGGGCTACAGAACACTGAAGCTTTCTTT
cdr3_aa: CASSEGGLQNTEAFF
clone_size: NA
j_call: TRBJ1-1
d_call: NA
v_call: TRBV2

cdr3_nt: TGTGCCAGCAGTTTATCGAGTCTGGCGGAGACCCAGTACTTC
cdr3_aa: CASSLSSLAETQYF
clone_size: once
j_call: TRBJ2-5
d_call: NA
v_call: TRBV27

cdr3_nt: TGTGCCAGCAGCCCAGGGGGCCGGGACACAGATACGCAGTATTTT
cdr3_aa: CASSPGGRDTDTQYF
clone_size: NA
j_call: TRBJ2-3
d_call: TRBD1
v_call: TRBV11-3

cdr3_nt: TGTGCCAGCAGTGAGGACAGCTCCCCTTGGCCCCAGCATTTT
cdr3_aa: CASSEDSSPWPQHF
clone_size: NA
j_call: TRBJ1-5
d_call: NA
v_call: TRBV2

cdr3_nt: TGTGCCAGCAGGGACTTCTACGAGCAGTACTTC
cdr3_aa: CASRDFYEQYF
clone_size: NA
j_call: TRBJ2-7
d_call: NA
v_call: TRBV28

cdr3_nt: TGCAGTGCGAGACAGGGCTACGAGCAGTACTTC
cdr3_aa: CSARQGYEQYF
clone_size: NA
j_call: TRBJ2-7
d_call: TRBD1
v_call: TRBV20-1

cdr3_nt: TGTGCCTGGAGTGGACTCCAAAACACCGGGGAGCTGTTTTTT
cdr3_aa: CAWSGLQNTGELFF
clone_size: few
j_call: TRBJ2-2
d_call: NA
v_call: TRBV30

cdr3_nt: TGTGCCAGCAGCCAGGGGACTAGCGGGGGGGAGACCCAGTACTTC
cdr3_aa: CASSQGTSGGETQYF
clone_size: NA
j_call: TRBJ2-5
d_call: TRBD2
v_call: TRBV7-2

cdr3_nt: TGTGCCAGCAGCCCGGGAAATCCTCAAGAGACCCAGTACTTC
cdr3_aa: CASSPGNPQETQYF
clone_size: NA
j_call: TRBJ2-5
d_call: NA
v_call: TRBV7-3

cdr3_nt: TGCAGCGTTAGGTCCCAACCGGAGAACACCGGGGAGCTGTTTTTT
cdr3_aa: CSVRSQPENTGELFF
clone_size: NA
j_call: TRBJ2-2
d_call: NA
v_call: TRBV29-1

cdr3_nt: TGTGCCAGCAGCTTGGGGGGAGCCATGAACACTGAAGCTTTCTTT
cdr3_aa: CASSLGGAMNTEAFF
clone_size: NA
j_call: TRBJ1-1
d_call: NA
v_call: TRBV5-8

cdr3_nt: TGTGCCAGCACCCGGGACAGTGGGGGGATGAGGTTGGGCTACACCTTC
cdr3_aa: CASTRDSGGMRLGYTF
clone_size: NA
j_call: TRBJ1-2
d_call: TRBD1
v_call: TRBV7-2

cdr3_nt: TGTGCCAGCAGCCCCTTGGGGGGGCACGGTGGCTACACCTTC
cdr3_aa: CASSPLGGHGGYTF
clone_size: NA
j_call: TRBJ1-2
d_call: NA
v_call: TRBV7-9

cdr3_nt: TGTGCCAGCGGAGACAGAATCCATCAGCCCCAGCATTTT
cdr3_aa: CASGDRIHQPQHF
clone_size: NA
j_call: TRBJ1-5
d_call: NA
v_call: TRBV3-1/TRBV3-2

cdr3_nt: TGTGCCAGTAGAATACAGGGGGGGAACACTGAAGCTTTCTTT
cdr3_aa: CASRIQGGNTEAFF
clone_size: NA
j_call: TRBJ1-1
d_call: TRBD1
v_call: TRBV19

cdr3_nt: TGTGCCAGCAGCCGAACGGGGTACTCCTACAATGAGCAGTTCTTC
cdr3_aa: CASSRTGYSYNEQFF
clone_size: NA
j_call: TRBJ2-1
d_call: NA
v_call: TRBV14

cdr3_nt: TGCGCCAGCAGCCAAGATCCAGGGTCTGGGGTATTGGTGTCACCCCTCCACTTT
cdr3_aa: CASSQDPGSGVLVSPLHF
clone_size: NA
j_call: TRBJ1-6
d_call: NA
v_call: TRBV4-1

cdr3_nt: TGCAGTGCTAGTCAACGGGGGGAAAACTACGAGCAGTACTTC
cdr3_aa: CSASQRGENYEQYF
clone_size: NA
j_call: TRBJ2-7
d_call: TRBD2
v_call: TRBV20-1

cdr3_nt: TGTGCCAGCAGCTCCTTCGACAGGAGCTCCTACGAGCAGTACTTC
cdr3_aa: CASSSFDRSSYEQYF
clone_size: once
j_call: TRBJ2-7
d_call: NA
v_call: TRBV7-8

cdr3_nt: TGTGCCAGCAGCTTTTATGCTACGGGCGAGCAGTACTTC
cdr3_aa: CASSFYATGEQYF
clone_size: NA
j_call: TRBJ2-7
d_call: NA
v_call: TRBV5-6

cdr3_nt: TGTGCCAGCAGCCAAGTCAGGGGAGGAACTGAAGCTTTCTTT
cdr3_aa: CASSQVRGGTEAFF
clone_size: NA
j_call: TRBJ1-1
d_call: NA
v_call: TRBV4-2

cdr3_nt: TGTGCCAGCAGTTATAATGGCCGGAAGCGCACTACGGACTTT
cdr3_aa: CASSYNGRKRTTDF
clone_size: NA
j_call: TRBJ1-1
d_call: NA
v_call: TRBV6-2/TRBV6-3

cdr3_nt: TGTGCCAGCAGCCAACCGGGGGCGAGCATGACGCAGTATTTT
cdr3_aa: CASSQPGASMTQYF
clone_size: few
j_call: TRBJ2-3
d_call: NA
v_call: TRBV14

cdr3_nt: TGTGCCAGCTCACCCCCCGGGACAAACTATCAGCCCCAGCATTTT
cdr3_aa: CASSPPGTNYQPQHF
clone_size: NA
j_call: TRBJ1-5
d_call: NA
v_call: TRBV18

cdr3_nt: TGCGCCAGCAGCTTGGGACAGGGGTTTGGGGCTTATGTCTCACCCCTCCACTTT
cdr3_aa: CASSLGQGFGAYVSPLHF
clone_size: NA
j_call: TRBJ1-6
d_call: TRBD1
v_call: TRBV5-1

cdr3_nt: TGTGCCAGCAGTTACTCGGGAAATGAGCAGTTCTTC
cdr3_aa: CASSYSGNEQFF
clone_size: NA
j_call: TRBJ2-1
d_call: NA
v_call: TRBV6-5

cdr3_nt: TGTGCCAGCAGCCCCCGGGGGGACACAGATACGCAGTATTTT
cdr3_aa: CASSPRGDTDTQYF
clone_size: NA
j_call: TRBJ2-3
d_call: TRBD2
v_call: TRBV9

cdr3_nt: TGTGCCAGCAGTTACGGGACAGGGGGTACCTATGGCTACACCTTC
cdr3_aa: CASSYGTGGTYGYTF
clone_size: NA
j_call: TRBJ1-2
d_call: TRBD1
v_call: TRBV6-2/TRBV6-3

cdr3_nt: TGTGCCAGCAGCTTAGGGGCGGAGTACGAGCAGTACTTC
cdr3_aa: CASSLGAEYEQYF
clone_size: NA
j_call: TRBJ2-7
d_call: NA
v_call: TRBV7-3

cdr3_nt: TGTGCCAGCAGTTGGACAGGCCCCAATCAGCCCCAGCATTTT
cdr3_aa: CASSWTGPNQPQHF
clone_size: NA
j_call: TRBJ1-5
d_call: TRBD1
v_call: TRBV6-2/TRBV6-3

cdr3_nt: TGTGCCAGCAGCGGCACAGGGAACTATGGCTACACCTTC
cdr3_aa: CASSGTGNYGYTF
clone_size: NA
j_call: TRBJ1-2
d_call: NA
v_call: TRBV12-1

cdr3_nt: TGTGCCAGCAGCTTTGGCAGTCTCTCCTACGAGCAGTACTTC
cdr3_aa: CASSFGSLSYEQYF
clone_size: NA
j_call: TRBJ2-7
d_call: NA
v_call: TRBV7-8

cdr3_nt: TGTGCCAGCAGCCAATTGGGACTCACGACGATTGAGCAGTTCTTC
cdr3_aa: CASSQLGLTTIEQFF
clone_size: NA
j_call: TRBJ2-1
d_call: NA
v_call: TRBV3-1/TRBV3-2

cdr3_nt: TGTGCCAGCAAGGAGGGCACCTATAATTCACCCCTCCACTTT
cdr3_aa: CASKEGTYNSPLHF
clone_size: NA
j_call: TRBJ1-6
d_call: NA
v_call: TRBV19

cdr3_nt: TGTGCCAGCTCACCTGGGGGCGGGTATCAGCCCCAGCATTTT
cdr3_aa: CASSPGGGYQPQHF
clone_size: once
j_call: TRBJ1-5
d_call: NA
v_call: TRBV18

cdr3_nt: TGTGCCAGTAGTATTGCTGGGGGGAGCAATCAGCCCCAGCATTTT
cdr3_aa: CASSIAGGSNQPQHF
clone_size: few
j_call: TRBJ1-5
d_call: NA
v_call: TRBV19

cdr3_nt: TGTGCCAGCAGCCTCGGGGCCTTCGGCTCCTACGAGCAGTACTTC
cdr3_aa: CASSLGAFGSYEQYF
clone_size: NA
j_call: TRBJ2-7
d_call: NA
v_call: TRBV28

cdr3_nt: TGTGCCAGCAGCGACGGGACAGCCGTCCCTGGAAACACCATATATTTT
cdr3_aa: CASSDGTAVPGNTIYF
clone_size: NA
j_call: TRBJ1-3
d_call: TRBD1
v_call: TRBV5-6

cdr3_nt: TGTGCCAGCAGCCCAGCCGGGACAGGATACTACGAGCAGTACTTC
cdr3_aa: CASSPAGTGYYEQYF
clone_size: NA
j_call: TRBJ2-7
d_call: TRBD1
v_call: TRBV7-9

cdr3_nt: TGTGCCAGCAGCCCTGGAGGGTGGAGTAAGCAGTTCTTC
cdr3_aa: CASSPGGWSKQFF
clone_size: NA
j_call: TRBJ2-1
d_call: NA
v_call: TRBV3-1/TRBV3-2

cdr3_nt: TGTGCCAGCAGAGCCGGGACAGTTAATGAAAAACTGTTTTTT
cdr3_aa: CASRAGTVNEKLFF
clone_size: NA
j_call: TRBJ1-4
d_call: TRBD1
v_call: TRBV6-5

cdr3_nt: TGCGCCAGCAGCCGGGGACAGGGGAACACCGGGGAGCTGTTTTTT
cdr3_aa: CASSRGQGNTGELFF
clone_size: NA
j_call: TRBJ2-2
d_call: TRBD1
v_call: TRBV4-1

cdr3_nt: TGTGCCTGGAGTCCCCCGAGTCATAGGGGAACTGAAGCTTTCTTT
cdr3_aa: CAWSPPSHRGTEAFF
clone_size: NA
j_call: TRBJ1-1
d_call: NA
v_call: TRBV30